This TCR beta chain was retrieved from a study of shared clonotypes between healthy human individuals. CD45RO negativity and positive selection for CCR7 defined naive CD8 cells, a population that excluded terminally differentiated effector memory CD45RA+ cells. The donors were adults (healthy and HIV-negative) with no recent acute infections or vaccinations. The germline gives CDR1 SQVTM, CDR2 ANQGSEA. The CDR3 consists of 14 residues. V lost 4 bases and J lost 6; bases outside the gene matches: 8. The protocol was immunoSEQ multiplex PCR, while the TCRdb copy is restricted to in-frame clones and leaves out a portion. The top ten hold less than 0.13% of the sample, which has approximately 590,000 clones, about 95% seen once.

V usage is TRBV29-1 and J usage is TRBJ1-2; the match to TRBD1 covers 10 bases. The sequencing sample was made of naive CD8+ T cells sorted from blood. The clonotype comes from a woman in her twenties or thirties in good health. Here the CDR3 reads CSVGPDRGLDGYTF. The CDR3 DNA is TGCAGCGTTGGGCCCGACAGGGGGCTCGATGGCTACACCTTC.